A single T cell receptor (beta chain) is shown here with its context. V was clipped by 5 bases and J by 7 bases, with 6 bases between them. The germline V gene encodes CDR1 LGHDT and CDR2 YNNKEL (reference sequence). The CDR3 totals 11 residues. In the original processing: It was from reference gene primer amplification that nucleated cell counts were estimated. Clones were sequenced by immunoSEQ multiplex PCR, and TCRdb holds only the in-frame ones, with some missing. Clone size and V and J calls were adopted from that table, with D and trimming inferred from the DNA. This table holds 84,000 or so clones, about 83% found once. These data originate in a study of blood T cell repertoires in COVID-19.

The chain has TRBV3-1 (or the pseudogene TRBV3-2) and TRBJ2-4; D is unclear. What was sequenced was peripheral blood. The clonotype originates from a man aged 80 or over with active or convalescent COVID-19. Here the CDR3 DNA reads TGTGCCAGCAGCTTCCGGAACATTCAGTACTTC. Encoded protein: CASSFRNIQYF.